These T cell receptor beta chains were read from a single sample in a study of cytomegalovirus exposure and HLA in healthy donors. Produced via immunoSEQ multiplex PCR; TCRdb's table is partial and in-frame only. Altogether 100,000 to 120,000 clones are present, approximately 83% being singletons, with the ten largest covering roughly 2.6%. The sequenced sample consisted of PBMCs. Source of these receptors: a woman aged 18 to 35 in good health and CMV-seronegative. CDR3s include the opening cysteine and the closing phenylalanine or tryptophan. The D gene is left open where the match is weak. Not all rows give a size; the values are once, few, many and, for expanded clones, a class.

d_call	v_call	j_call	clone_size	cdr3_length	cdr3_nt	cdr3_aa
TRBD1	TRBV4-1	TRBJ1-6	few	17	TGCGCCAGCAGCCAAGCGCAAACCGGGACAGTCTATTCACCCCTCCACTTT	CASSQAQTGTVYSPLHF
NA	TRBV11-2	TRBJ1-1	once	14	TGTGCCAGCAGCTTAGACCCCTCCAGGACTGAAGCTTTCTTT	CASSLDPSRTEAFF
NA	TRBV18	TRBJ1-4	NA	14	TGTGCCAGCTCACCGACGGGGGGAAGGGAAAAACTGTTTTTT	CASSPTGGREKLFF
NA	TRBV28	TRBJ1-5	NA	15	TGTGCCAGCAGTTTGGTAGCGCAGGGGTATCAGCCCCAGCATTTT	CASSLVAQGYQPQHF
NA	TRBV7-6	TRBJ1-6	NA	14	TGTGCCAGCAGCTTAGTGGACTCTGGGTCACCCCTCCACTTT	CASSLVDSGSPLHF
NA	TRBV5-4	TRBJ2-7	NA	15	TGTGCCAGCAGCCAAAACGGACAAGGGGTACTCGAGCAGTACTTC	CASSQNGQGVLEQYF
NA	TRBV6-1	TRBJ1-1	NA	13	TGTGCCAGCAGTGAAGTGTACAGGGTGGAAGCTTTCTTT	CASSEVYRVEAFF
NA	TRBV7-8	TRBJ2-1	once	17	TGTGCCAGCAGCTTACCTGGGACACCGCCGTTTTACAATGAGCAGTTCTTC	CASSLPGTPPFYNEQFF
TRBD1	TRBV6-5	TRBJ2-1	NA	14	TGTGCCAGCAGTTACCCCACAGGGGGGAATGAGCAGTTCTTC	CASSYPTGGNEQFF
TRBD2	TRBV4-2	TRBJ2-7	NA	16	TGTGCCAGCAGCCAAGAAGGGCGGGGGACCTCCTACGAGCAGTACTTC	CASSQEGRGTSYEQYF
TRBD1	TRBV9	TRBJ1-1	NA	14	TGTGCCAGCAGCGGGGACAGGGTTGACACTGAAGCTTTCTTT	CASSGDRVDTEAFF
NA	TRBV6-5	TRBJ2-1	NA	14	TGTGCCACCACGGCCCGGGGATCCTACAATGAGCAGTTCTTC	CATTARGSYNEQFF
TRBD2	TRBV28	TRBJ2-1	NA	18	TGTGCCAGCAGTTCCCCGGGGGCTAGCGGGAGGGCCAACAATGAGCAGTTCTTC	CASSSPGASGRANNEQFF
TRBD2	TRBV2	TRBJ2-1	once	14	TGTGCCAGCACGGGACTAGCGGGAGGGAATGAGCAGTTCTTC	CASTGLAGGNEQFF
TRBD2	TRBV10-1	TRBJ2-3	NA	14	TGCGCCAGCAATAAGGGACTAGCGGGGGACACGCAGTATTTT	CASNKGLAGDTQYF
NA	TRBV11-2	TRBJ1-1	NA	12	TGTGCCAGCAACACCATACAGACAGAAGCTTTCTTT	CASNTIQTEAFF
NA	TRBV5-4	TRBJ1-3	NA	15	TGTGCCAGCAGCTTGGGAGGGCCCTCTGGAAACACCATATATTTT	CASSLGGPSGNTIYF
NA	TRBV6-1	TRBJ2-3	NA	16	TGTGCCAGCAGTGAGCTGGAGGGTACTATCACAGATACGCAGTATTTT	CASSELEGTITDTQYF
NA	TRBV23-1	TRBJ1-1	NA	12	TGCGCCAGCAGTATAGGGCGGGCTGAAGCTTTCTTT	CASSIGRAEAFF
NA	TRBV6-1	TRBJ2-1	NA	14	TGTGCCAGCAGTGTTTCGAGCTCCTACAATGAGCAGTTCTTC	CASSVSSSYNEQFF
TRBD1	TRBV6-1	TRBJ1-5	few	14	TGTGCCAGCAGCTACGGGACAGACGGCCGGCCCCAGCATTTT	CASSYGTDGRPQHF
NA	TRBV18	TRBJ2-7	NA	14	TGTGCCAGCTCACTCGCAGGGCCCTCCTACGAGCAGTACTTC	CASSLAGPSYEQYF
TRBD1	TRBV6-5	TRBJ2-3	few	14	TGTGCCAGCTCTTCAGGGGGAAGCACAGATACGCAGTATTTT	CASSSGGSTDTQYF
NA	TRBV15	TRBJ1-1	NA	13	TGTGCCACCAGCCCGGACAGGAACACTGAAGCTTTCTTT	CATSPDRNTEAFF
NA	TRBV5-4	TRBJ1-1	NA	14	TGTGCCAGCAGCTTACTGGGGGGGAACACTGAAGCTTTCTTT	CASSLLGGNTEAFF
TRBD1	TRBV5-5	TRBJ1-4	once	15	TGTGCCAGCAGCCCTCCGGGACAGGGGAATGAAAAACTGTTTTTT	CASSPPGQGNEKLFF
NA	TRBV6-5	TRBJ1-1	few	15	TGTGCCAGCAGCCCAGATATCGCCCGGGACACTGAAGCTTTCTTT	CASSPDIARDTEAFF
TRBD1	TRBV6-5	TRBJ1-6	NA	16	TGTGCCAGCAGTTCTCAGGGGGCTGTTGTTGATTCACCCCTCCACTTT	CASSSQGAVVDSPLHF
TRBD1	TRBV6-1	TRBJ1-1	NA	14	TGTGCCAGCAGTGTGGGAGACAGGGCCACTGAAGCTTTCTTT	CASSVGDRATEAFF